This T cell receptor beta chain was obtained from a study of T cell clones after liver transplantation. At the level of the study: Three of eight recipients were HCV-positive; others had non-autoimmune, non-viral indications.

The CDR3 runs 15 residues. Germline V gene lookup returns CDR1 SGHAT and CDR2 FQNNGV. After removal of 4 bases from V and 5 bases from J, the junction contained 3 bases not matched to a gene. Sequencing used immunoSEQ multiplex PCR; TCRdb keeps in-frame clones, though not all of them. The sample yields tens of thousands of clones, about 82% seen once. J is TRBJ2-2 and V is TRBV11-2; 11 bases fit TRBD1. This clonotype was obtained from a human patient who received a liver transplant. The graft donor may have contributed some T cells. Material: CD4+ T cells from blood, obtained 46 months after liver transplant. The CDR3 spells CASSSGTGGTGELFF. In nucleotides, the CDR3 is TGTGCCAGCAGCTCCGGGACAGGGGGGACCGGGGAGCTGTTTTTT.